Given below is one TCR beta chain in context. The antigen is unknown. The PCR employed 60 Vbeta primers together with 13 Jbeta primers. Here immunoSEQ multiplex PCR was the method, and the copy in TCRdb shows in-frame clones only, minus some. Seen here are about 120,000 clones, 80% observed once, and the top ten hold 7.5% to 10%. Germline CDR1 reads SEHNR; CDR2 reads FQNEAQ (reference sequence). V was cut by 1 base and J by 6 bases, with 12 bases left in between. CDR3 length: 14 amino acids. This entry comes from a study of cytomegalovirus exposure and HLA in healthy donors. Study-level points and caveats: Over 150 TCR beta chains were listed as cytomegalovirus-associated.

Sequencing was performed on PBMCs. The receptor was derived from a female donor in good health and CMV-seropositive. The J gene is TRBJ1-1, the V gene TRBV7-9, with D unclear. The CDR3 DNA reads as TGTGCCAGCAGCTTAGTAGTACGGGGAGCTGAAGCTTTCTTT. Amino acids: CASSLVVRGAEAFF.